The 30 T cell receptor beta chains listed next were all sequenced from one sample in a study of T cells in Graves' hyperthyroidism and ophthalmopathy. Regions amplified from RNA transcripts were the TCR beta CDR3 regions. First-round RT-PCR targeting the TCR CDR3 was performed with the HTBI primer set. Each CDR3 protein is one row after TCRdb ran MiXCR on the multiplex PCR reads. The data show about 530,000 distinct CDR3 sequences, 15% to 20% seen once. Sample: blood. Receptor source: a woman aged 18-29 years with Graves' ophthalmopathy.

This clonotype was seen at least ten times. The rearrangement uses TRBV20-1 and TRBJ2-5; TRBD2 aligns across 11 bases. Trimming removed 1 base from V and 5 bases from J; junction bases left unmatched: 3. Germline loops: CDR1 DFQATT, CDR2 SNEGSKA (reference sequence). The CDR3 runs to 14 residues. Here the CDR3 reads CSARASSGRETQYF. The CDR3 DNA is TGCAGTGCTAGAGCCTCTAGCGGGAGGGAGACCCAGTACTTC.

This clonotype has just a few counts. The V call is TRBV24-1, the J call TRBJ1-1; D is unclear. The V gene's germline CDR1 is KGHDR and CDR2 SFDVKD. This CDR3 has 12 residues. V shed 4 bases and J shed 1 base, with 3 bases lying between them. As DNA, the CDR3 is TGTGCCACCAGTGACCCGAACACTGAAGCTTTCTTT. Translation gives CATSDPNTEAFF.

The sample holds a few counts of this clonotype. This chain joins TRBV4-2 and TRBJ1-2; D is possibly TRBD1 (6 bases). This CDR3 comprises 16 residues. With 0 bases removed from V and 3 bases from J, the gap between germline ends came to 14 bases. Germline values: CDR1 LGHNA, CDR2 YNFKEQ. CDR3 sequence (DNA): TGTGCCAGCAGCCAAGAAATAGGACAGCAATACTATGGCTACACCTTC. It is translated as CASSQEIGQQYYGYTF.

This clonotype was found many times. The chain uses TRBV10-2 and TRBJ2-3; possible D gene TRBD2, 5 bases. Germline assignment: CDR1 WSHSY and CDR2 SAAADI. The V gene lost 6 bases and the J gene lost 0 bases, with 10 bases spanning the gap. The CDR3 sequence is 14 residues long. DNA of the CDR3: TGCGCCAGCAGACCACTAGTCAGCACAGATACGCAGTATTTT. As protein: CASRPLVSTDTQYF.

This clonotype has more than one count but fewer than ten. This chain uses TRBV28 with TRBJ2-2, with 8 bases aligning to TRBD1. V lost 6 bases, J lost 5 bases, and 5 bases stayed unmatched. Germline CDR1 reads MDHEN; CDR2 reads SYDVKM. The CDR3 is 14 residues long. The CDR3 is CASRPGQETGELFF. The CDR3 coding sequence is TGTGCCAGCAGACCGGGACAGGAAACCGGGGAGCTGTTTTTT. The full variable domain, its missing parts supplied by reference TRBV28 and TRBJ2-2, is DVKVTQSSRYLVKRTGEKVFLECVQDMDHENMFWYRQDPGLGLRLIYFSYDVKMKEKGDIPEGYSVSREKKERFSLILESASTNQTSMYLCASRPGQETGELFFGEGSRLTVL.

The CDR3 sequence: CASSSSPGHAPPDAPLHF. DNA of the CDR3: TGTGCCAGCAGTAGCTCTCCGGGACACGCGCCTCCCGATGCGCCCCTCCACTTT. The chain carries TRBV6-2 or TRBV6-3 and TRBJ1-6, with a possible D match to TRBD1 (6 bases). Trimming cost V 5 bases and J 13 bases, with 30 bases left between them. This CDR3 region has 18 residues. Germline CDR1 and CDR2: MNHEY and SVGEGT.

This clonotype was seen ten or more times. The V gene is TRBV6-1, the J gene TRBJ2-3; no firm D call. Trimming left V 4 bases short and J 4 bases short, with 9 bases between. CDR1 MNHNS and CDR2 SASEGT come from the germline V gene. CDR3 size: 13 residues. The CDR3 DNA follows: TGTGCCAGCAGTGCCCAATTTCCAGATACGCAGTATTTT. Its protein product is CASSAQFPDTQYF.

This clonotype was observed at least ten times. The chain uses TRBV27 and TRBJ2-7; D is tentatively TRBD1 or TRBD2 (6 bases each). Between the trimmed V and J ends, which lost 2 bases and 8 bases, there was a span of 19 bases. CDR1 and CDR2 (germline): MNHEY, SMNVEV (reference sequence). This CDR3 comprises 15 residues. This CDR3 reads CASSLSGVSGAQQYF. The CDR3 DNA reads TGTGCCAGCAGTTTAAGCGGCGTGTCGGGGGCTCAGCAGTACTTC.

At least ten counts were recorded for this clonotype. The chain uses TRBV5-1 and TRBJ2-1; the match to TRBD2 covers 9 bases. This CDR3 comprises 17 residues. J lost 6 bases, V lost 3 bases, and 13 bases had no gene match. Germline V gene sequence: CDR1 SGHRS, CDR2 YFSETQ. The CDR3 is CASSSLSGGSALNEQFF. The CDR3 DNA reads TGCGCCAGCAGCTCCTTAAGCGGGGGGTCTGCTCTCAATGAGCAGTTCTTC.

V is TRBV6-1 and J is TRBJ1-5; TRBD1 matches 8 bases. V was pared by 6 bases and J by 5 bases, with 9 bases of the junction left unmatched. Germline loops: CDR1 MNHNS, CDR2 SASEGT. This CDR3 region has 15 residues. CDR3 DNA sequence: TGTGCCAGCAGACCGGGACAGGTGATGGATCAGCCCCAGCATTTT. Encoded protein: CASRPGQVMDQPQHF.

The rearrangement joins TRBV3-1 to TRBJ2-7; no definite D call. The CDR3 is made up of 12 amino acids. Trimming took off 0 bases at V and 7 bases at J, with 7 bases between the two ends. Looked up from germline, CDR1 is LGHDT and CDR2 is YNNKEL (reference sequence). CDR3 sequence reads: CASSQDNREQYF. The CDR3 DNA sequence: TGTGCCAGCAGCCAAGATAACCGGGAGCAGTACTTC.

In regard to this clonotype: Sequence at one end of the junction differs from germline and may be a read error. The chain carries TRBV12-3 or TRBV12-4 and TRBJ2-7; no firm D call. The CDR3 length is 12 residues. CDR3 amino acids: CASSLRSYKQYF. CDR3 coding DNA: TGTGCCAGCAGTTTACGCAGCTACAAGCAGTACTTC.

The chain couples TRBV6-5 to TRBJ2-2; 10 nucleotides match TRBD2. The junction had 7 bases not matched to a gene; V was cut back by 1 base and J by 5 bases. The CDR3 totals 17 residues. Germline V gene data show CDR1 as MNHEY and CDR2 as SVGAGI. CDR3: CASSYWLAGVRTGELFF. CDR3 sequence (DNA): TGTGCCAGCAGTTACTGGCTAGCGGGAGTACGAACCGGGGAGCTGTTTTTT.

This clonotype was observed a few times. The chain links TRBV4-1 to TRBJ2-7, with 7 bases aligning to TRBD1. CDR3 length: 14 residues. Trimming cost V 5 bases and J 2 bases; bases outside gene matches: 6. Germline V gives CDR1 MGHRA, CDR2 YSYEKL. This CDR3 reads CASSALGTAYEQYF. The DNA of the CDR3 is TGCGCCAGCAGCGCACTCGGGACAGCCTACGAGCAGTACTTC.

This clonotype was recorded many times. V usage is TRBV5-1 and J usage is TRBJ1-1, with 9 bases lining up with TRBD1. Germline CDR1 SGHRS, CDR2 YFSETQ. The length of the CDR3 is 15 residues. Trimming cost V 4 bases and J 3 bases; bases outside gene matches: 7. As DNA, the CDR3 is TGCGCCAGCAGCCTAAACAGGGGGCGGGACACTGAAGCTTTCTTT. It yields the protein CASSLNRGRDTEAFF.

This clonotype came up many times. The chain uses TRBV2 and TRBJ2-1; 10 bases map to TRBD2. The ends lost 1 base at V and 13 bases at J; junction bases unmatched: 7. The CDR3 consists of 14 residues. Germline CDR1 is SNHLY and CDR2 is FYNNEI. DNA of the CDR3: TGTGCCAGCAGTGAAGGTCTAGCGGGAGTTGAACAGTTCTTC. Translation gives CASSEGLAGVEQFF.

CDR3 in amino acids: CASSYRTGMNTIYF. In DNA, the CDR3 is TGTGCCAGCAGCTACAGGACAGGGATGAACACCATATATTTT. This chain joins TRBV11-2 and TRBJ1-3; 8 positions match TRBD1. The length of the CDR3 is 14 residues. J lost 7 bases, V lost 4 bases, and 6 bases had no gene match. The germline V gene encodes CDR1 SGHAT and CDR2 FQNNGV.

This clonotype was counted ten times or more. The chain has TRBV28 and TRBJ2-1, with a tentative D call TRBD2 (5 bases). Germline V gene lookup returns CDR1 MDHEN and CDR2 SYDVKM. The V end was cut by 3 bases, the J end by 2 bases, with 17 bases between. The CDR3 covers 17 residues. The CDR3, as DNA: TGTGCCAGCAGTTTGCCCTCGAGCGGACCACCCTACAATGAGCAGTTCTTC. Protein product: CASSLPSSGPPYNEQFF.

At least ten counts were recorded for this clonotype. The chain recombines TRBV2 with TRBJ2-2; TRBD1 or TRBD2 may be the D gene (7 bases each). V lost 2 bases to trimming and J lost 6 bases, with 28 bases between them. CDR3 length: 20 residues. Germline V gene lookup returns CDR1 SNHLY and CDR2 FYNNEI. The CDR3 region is CASSEIPPRGRRGGAGELFF. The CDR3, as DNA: TGTGCCAGCAGTGAAATCCCCCCGCGGGGTCGCAGGGGGGGGGCCGGGGAGCTGTTTTTT.

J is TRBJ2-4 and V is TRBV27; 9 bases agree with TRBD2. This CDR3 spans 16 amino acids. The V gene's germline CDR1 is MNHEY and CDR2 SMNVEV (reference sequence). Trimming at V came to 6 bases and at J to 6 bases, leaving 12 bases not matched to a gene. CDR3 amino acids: CASSRGGRAFRNIQYF. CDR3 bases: TGTGCCAGCAGCCGGGGCGGGAGGGCCTTTAGAAACATTCAGTACTTC.

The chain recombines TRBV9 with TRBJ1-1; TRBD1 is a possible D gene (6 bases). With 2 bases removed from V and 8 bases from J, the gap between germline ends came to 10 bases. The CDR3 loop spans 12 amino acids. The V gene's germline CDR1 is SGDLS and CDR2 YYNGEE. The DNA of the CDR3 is TGTGCCAGCAGCGTTTCAGGGGCAGAAGCTTTCTTT. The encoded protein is CASSVSGAEAFF.

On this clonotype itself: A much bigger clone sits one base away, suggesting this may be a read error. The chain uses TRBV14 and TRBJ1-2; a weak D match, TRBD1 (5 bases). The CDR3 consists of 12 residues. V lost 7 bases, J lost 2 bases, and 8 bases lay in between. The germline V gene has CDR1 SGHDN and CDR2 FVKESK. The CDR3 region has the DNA TGTGCCAGCATGCAGGGAAACTATGGCTACACCTTC. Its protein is CASMQGNYGYTF.

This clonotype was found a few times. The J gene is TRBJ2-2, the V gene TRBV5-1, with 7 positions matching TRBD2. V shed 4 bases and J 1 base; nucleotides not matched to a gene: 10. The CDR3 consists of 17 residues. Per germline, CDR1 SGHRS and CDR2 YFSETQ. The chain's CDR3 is CASSLAAGRLNTGELFF. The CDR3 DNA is TGCGCCAGCAGCCTTGCCGCCGGGAGGTTGAACACCGGGGAGCTGTTTTTT.

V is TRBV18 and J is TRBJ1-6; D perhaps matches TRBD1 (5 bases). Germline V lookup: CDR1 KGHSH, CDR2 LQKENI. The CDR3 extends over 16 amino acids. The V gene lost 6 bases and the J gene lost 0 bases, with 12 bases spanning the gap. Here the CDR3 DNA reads TGTGCCAGCTCGCAACAGGAGAGCTCCTATAATTCACCCCTCCACTTT. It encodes CASSQQESSYNSPLHF. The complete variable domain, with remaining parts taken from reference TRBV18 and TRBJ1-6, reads NAGVMQNPRHLVRRRGQEARLRCSPMKGHSHVYWYRQLPEEGLKFMVYLQKENIIDESGMPKERFSAEFPKEGPSILRIQQVVRGDSAAYFCASSQQESSYNSPLHFGNGTRLTVT.

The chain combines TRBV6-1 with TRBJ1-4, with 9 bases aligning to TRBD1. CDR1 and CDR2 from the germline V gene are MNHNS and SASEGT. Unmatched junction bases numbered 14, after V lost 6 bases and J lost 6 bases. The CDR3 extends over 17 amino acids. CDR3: CASSPGTGTNKHEKLFF. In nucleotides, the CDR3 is TGTGCCAGCAGCCCCGGGACAGGGACGAATAAGCATGAAAAACTGTTTTTT.

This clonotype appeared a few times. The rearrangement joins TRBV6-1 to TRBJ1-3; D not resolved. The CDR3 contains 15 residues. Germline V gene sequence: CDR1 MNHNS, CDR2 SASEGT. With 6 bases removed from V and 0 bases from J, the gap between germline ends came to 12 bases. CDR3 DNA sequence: TGTGCCAGCAGGTCATACAGCGACTCTGGAAACACCATATATTTT. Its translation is CASRSYSDSGNTIYF.

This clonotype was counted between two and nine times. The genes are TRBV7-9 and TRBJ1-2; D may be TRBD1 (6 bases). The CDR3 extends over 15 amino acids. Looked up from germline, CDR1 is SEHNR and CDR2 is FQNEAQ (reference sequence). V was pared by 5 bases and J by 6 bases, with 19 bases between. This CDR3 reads CASSHTGKVLDGYTF. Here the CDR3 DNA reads TGTGCCAGCAGCCACACAGGGAAGGTGCTAGATGGCTACACCTTC.

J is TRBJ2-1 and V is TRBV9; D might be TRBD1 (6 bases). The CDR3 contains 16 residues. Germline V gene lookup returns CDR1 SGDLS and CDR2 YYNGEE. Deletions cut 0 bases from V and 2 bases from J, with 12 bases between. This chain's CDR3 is CASSVGRQETYNEQFF. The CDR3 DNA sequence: TGTGCCAGCAGCGTAGGGAGACAGGAGACCTACAATGAGCAGTTCTTC.

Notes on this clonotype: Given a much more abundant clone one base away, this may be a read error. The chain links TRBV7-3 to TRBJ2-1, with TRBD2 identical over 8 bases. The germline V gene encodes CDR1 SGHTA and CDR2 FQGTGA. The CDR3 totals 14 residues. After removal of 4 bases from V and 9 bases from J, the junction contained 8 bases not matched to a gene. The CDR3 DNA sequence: TGTGCCAGCAGCTCAGGAGGGACTAGGAGTGAGCAGTTCTTC. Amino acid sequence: CASSSGGTRSEQFF.

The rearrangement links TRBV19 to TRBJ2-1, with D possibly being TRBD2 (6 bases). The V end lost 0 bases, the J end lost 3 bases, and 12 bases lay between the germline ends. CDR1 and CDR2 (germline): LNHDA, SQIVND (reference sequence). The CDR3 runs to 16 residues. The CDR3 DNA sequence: TGTGCCAGTAGTATAGATCTCGGGGGAGGCTACAATGAGCAGTTCTTC. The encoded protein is CASSIDLGGGYNEQFF.